This record covers a single T cell receptor beta chain. Its specificity is not known. This specimen comes from a study of long-term antiretroviral therapy in people with HIV. Whole-study findings and limits: Diversity measured after ART increased yet remained under transplant donor controls. Blood, drawn from 2004 to 2017, may reflect older ART regimens.

Participants who had HIV were, without exception, treated in the United States. They ran version v3.0 of the immunoSEQ assay at survey level. Repertoires were generated with immunoSEQ multiplex PCR, while TCRdb's copy carries only in-frame clones and drops some. Of about 25,000 clones in the sample, around nine tenths were seen once. CDR1 and CDR2 (germline): SGHTA, FQGTGA. V lost 0 bases to trimming and J lost 8 bases, with 10 bases between them. The CDR3 is 13 residues long. The chain employs TRBV7-3 and TRBJ1-2; D not certain. Specimen: unsorted PBMCs, collected less than 4.7 years after starting antiretroviral therapy. This sequence originates from a man younger than 40 with HIV. This CDR3 is CASSLTGYEGYTF. The CDR3 region has the DNA TGTGCCAGCAGCTTAACAGGGTATGAGGGCTACACCTTC.